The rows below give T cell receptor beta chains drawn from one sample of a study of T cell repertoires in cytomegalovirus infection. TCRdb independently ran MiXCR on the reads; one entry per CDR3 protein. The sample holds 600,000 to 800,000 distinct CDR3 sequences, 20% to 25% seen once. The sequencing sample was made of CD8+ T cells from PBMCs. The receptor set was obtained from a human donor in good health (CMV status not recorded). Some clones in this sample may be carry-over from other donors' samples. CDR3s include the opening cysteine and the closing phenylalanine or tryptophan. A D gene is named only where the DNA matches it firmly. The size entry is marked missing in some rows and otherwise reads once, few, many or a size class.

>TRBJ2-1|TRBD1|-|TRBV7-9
CASSSQGQLYNEQFF
TGTGCCAGCAGCTCCCAGGGACAGCTATACAATGAGCAGTTCTTC
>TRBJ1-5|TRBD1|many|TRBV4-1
CASSQGPSSGGINQPQHF
TGCGCCAGCAGCCAAGGTCCATCGTCAGGGGGTATTAATCAGCCCCAGCATTTT
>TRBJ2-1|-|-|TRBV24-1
CATSDPRRGLNDEQFF
TGTGCCACCAGTGATCCACGGAGGGGGCTCAACGATGAGCAGTTCTTC
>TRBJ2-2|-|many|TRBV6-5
CASSYVTGELFF
TGTGCCAGCAGTTATGTCACCGGGGAGCTGTTTTTT
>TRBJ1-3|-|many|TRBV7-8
CASSLPRRYSGNTIYF
TGTGCCAGCAGCCTTCCCCGACGGTACTCTGGAAACACCATATATTTT
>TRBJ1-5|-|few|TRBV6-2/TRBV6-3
CASSYQLGGTDPESGLNQPQHF
TGTGCCAGCAGTTACCAACTCGGGGGGACGGATCCAGAAAGTGGGCTCAATCAGCCCCAGCATTTT
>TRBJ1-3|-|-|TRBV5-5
CASSPEGGKNSGNTIYF
TGTGCCAGCAGCCCGGAGGGGGGCAAAAACTCTGGAAACACCATATATTTT
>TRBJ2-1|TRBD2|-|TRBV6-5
CASSLLAGGYWNEQFF
TGTGCCAGCAGTCTACTAGCGGGGGGTTACTGGAATGAGCAGTTCTTC
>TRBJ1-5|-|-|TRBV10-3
CAISESGGGQPQHF
TGTGCCATCAGTGAGTCTGGGGGAGGTCAGCCCCAGCATTTT
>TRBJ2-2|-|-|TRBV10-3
CAIRMAVTGELFF
TGTGCCATCAGGATGGCAGTCACCGGGGAGCTGTTTTTT
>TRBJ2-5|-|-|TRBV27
CASSWGTATQTQYF
TGTGCCAGCAGTTGGGGGACGGCAACACAGACCCAGTACTTC
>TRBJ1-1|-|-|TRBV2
CASSTEGWWIMNTEAFF
TGTGCCAGCAGTACGGAAGGGTGGTGGATCATGAACACTGAAGCTTTCTTT
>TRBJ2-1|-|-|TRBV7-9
CASSPRDIGYNEQFF
TGTGCCAGCAGCCCCAGGGATATCGGTTACAATGAGCAGTTCTTC
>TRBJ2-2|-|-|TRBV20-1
CSARRWDEAGELFF
TGCAGTGCTCGGAGGTGGGACGAGGCCGGGGAGCTGTTTTTT
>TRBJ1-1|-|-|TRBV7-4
CASSLAQRQESNTEAFF
TGTGCCAGCAGCTTAGCGCAGAGACAGGAGTCGAACACTGAAGCTTTCTTT
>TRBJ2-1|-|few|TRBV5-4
CASSHPTGSYNEQFF
TGTGCCAGCAGCCACCCGACAGGCTCCTACAATGAGCAGTTCTTC
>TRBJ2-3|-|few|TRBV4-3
CASSQDRGRLDTQYF
TGCGCCAGCAGCCAAGATAGAGGCAGGTTGGATACGCAGTATTTT
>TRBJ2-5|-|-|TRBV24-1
CATSDLKRGETQYF
TGTGCCACCAGTGATTTGAAGCGAGGCGAGACCCAGTACTTC
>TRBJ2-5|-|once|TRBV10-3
CAISESVGRMETQYF
TGTGCCATCAGTGAGTCTGTAGGGCGAATGGAGACCCAGTACTTC
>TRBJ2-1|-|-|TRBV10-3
CAISSGPEDEQFF
TGTGCCATCAGTTCTGGCCCAGAGGATGAGCAGTTCTTC